This T cell receptor (beta chain) came from a study of CD8 T cells in Susac syndrome. General study points: It was acknowledged by the study that relatively few individuals were included in its TCR sequencing and HLA analysis.

When the RNA was reverse transcribed, random hexamers were used with an input of about 0.45 to 1 ug. Via MiXCR, TCRdb re-called the immunoSEQ multiplex PCR reads, giving one row per CDR3 protein. This sample has roughly 200,000 distinct CDR3 sequences; around 95% occur once, and the top ten carry around 0.08%. High-throughput TCR beta sequencing covered peripheral CD8+ and CD4+ T cells. Negative isolation yielded CD8+ and CD4+ T cells; FACS enriched TEMRA cells. In the case of this clonotype: What it recognizes is unknown.

The TCR originated in a human donor with multiple sclerosis. The sequencing sample was made of CD4+ T cells from PBMCs.

The CDR3 DNA reads as TGTGCCACCGGAAGGAGCTCCTACGAGCAGTACTTC. It yields the protein CATGRSSYEQYF. The chain recombines TRBV15 with TRBJ2-7, with unresolved D. This CDR3 contains 12 residues. CDR1 and CDR2 from the germline V gene are LNHNV and YYDKDF (reference sequence). The ends were cut back, 8 bases at V and 0 bases at J, with 8 bases in the middle.